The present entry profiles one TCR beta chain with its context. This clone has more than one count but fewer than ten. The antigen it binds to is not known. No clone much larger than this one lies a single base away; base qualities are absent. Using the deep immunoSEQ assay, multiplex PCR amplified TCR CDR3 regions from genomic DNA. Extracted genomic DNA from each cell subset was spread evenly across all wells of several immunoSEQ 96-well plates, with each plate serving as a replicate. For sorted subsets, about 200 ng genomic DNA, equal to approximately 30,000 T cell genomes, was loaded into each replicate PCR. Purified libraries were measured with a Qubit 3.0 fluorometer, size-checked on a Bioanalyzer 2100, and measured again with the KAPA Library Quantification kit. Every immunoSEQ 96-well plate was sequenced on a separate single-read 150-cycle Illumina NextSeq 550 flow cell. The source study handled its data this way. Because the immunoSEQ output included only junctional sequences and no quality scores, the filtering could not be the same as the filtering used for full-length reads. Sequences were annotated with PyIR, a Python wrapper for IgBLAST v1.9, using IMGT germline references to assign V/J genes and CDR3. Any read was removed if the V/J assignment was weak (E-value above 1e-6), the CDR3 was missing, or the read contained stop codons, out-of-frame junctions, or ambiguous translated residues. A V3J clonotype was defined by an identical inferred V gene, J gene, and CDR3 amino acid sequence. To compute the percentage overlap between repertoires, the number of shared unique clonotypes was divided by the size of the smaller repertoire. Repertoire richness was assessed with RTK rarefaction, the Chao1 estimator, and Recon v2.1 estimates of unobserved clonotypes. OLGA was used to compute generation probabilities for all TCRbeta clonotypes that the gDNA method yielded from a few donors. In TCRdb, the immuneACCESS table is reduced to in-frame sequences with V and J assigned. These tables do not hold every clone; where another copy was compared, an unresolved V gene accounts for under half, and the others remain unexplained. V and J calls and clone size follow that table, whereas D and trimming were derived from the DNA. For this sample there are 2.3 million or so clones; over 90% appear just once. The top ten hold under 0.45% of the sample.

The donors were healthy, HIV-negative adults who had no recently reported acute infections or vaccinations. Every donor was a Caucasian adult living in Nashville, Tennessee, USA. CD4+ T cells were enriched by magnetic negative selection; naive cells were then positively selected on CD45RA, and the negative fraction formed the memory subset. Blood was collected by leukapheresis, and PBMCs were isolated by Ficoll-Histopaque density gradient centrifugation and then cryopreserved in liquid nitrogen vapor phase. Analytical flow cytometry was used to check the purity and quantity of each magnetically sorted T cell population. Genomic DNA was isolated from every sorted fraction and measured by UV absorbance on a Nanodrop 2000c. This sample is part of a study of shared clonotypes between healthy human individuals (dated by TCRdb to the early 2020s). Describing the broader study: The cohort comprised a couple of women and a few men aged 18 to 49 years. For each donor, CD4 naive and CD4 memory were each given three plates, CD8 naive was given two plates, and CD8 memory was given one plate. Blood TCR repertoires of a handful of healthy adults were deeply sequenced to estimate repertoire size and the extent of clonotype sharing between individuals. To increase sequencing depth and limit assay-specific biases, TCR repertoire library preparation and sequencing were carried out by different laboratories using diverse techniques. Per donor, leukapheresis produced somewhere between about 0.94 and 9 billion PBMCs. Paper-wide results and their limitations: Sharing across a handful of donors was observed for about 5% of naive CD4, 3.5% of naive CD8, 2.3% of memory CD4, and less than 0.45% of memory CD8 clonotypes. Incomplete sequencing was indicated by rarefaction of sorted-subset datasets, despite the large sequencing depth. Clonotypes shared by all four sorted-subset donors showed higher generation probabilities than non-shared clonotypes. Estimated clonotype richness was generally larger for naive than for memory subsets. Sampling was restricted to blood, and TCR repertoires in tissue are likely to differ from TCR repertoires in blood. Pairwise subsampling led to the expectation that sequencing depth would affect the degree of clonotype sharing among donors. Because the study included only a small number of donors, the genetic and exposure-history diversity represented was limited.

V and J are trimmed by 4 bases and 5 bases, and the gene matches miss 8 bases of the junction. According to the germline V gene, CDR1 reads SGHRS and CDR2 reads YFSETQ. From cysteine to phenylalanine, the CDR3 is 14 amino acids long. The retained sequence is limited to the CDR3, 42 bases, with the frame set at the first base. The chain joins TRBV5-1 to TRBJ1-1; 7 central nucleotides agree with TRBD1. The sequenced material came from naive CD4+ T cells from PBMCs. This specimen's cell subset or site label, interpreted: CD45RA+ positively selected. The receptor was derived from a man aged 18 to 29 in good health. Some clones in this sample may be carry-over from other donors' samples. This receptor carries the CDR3 CASSGMGQWTEAFF. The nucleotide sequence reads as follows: TGCGCCAGCAGCGGAATGGGACAGTGGACTGAAGCTTTCTTT.